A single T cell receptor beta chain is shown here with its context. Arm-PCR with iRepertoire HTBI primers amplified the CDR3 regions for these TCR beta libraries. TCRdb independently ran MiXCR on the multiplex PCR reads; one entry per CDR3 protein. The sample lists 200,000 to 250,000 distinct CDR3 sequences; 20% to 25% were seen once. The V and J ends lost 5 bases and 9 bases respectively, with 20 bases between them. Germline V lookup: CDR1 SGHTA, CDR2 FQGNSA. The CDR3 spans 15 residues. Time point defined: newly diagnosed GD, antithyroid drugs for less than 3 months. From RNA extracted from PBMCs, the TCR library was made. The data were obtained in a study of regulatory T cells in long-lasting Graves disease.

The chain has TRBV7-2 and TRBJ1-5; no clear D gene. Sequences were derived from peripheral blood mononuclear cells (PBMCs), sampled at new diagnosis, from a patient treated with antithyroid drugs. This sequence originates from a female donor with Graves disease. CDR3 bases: TGTGCCAGCAGCCTCTCTCCGGGAGACATGGGGCCCCAGCATTTT. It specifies CASSLSPGDMGPQHF.